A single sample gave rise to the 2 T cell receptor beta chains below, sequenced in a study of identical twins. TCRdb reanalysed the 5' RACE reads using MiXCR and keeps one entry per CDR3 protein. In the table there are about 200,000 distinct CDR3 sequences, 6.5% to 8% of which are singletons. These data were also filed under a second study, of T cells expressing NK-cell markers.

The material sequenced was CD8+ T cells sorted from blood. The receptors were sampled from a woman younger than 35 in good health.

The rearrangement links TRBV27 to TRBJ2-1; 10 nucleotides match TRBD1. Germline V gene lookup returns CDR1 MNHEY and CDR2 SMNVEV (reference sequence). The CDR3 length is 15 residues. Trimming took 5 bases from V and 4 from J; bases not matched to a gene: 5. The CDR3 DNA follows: TGTGCCAGCAGTCCCGGGACAGGGGCATACAATGAGCAGTTCTTC. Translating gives CASSPGTGAYNEQFF.

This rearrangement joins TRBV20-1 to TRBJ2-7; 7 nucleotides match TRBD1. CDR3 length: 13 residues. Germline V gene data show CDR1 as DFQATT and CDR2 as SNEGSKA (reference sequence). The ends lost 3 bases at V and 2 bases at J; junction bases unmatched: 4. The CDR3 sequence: CSARSDRAYEQYF. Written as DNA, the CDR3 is TGCAGTGCTAGGTCAGACAGGGCCTACGAGCAGTACTTC.